This T cell receptor (beta chain) was recorded in a study of T cells after yellow fever vaccination. Study-level results: It was a weaker secondary response, yet one that peaked faster, at day 5 versus 15.

MiXCR was run by TCRdb on the 5' RACE reads, yielding one entry per CDR3 protein. The sample carries hundreds of thousands of distinct CDR3 sequences, 8.7% recorded once. This clonotype was recorded at least ten times. Its antigen is undetermined. This clonotype was obtained from a man aged 18 to 35 who received the YFV17D yellow fever vaccine. Sequencing was performed on PBMCs, taken on the day of the first yellow fever vaccination.

This CDR3 reads CASSSGSGGPSYEQYF. CDR3 sequence (DNA): TGCGCCAGCAGCTCGGGTAGCGGGGGGCCTTCCTACGAGCAGTACTTC. The J gene is TRBJ2-7, the V gene TRBV5-1, with 10 nucleotides matching TRBD2. Germline V lookup: CDR1 SGHRS, CDR2 YFSETQ. Trimming at V came to 3 bases and at J to 1 base, leaving 7 bases not matched to a gene. The CDR3 loop spans 16 amino acids.